The present entry profiles one T cell receptor beta chain with its context. The antigen is undetermined. The V gene's germline CDR1 is DFQATT and CDR2 SNEGSKA (reference sequence). CDR3 length: 11 residues. Trimming pared 5 bases from V and 7 bases from J, leaving 12 bases between. The data derive from a study of graft-versus-host responses after intestinal transplantation. General study points: The recipient marrow held GvH clones, and some of them showed up first in ileum or blood.

Assay used: immunoSEQ multiplex PCR; TCRdb lists only in-frame clones, some missing. The sample lists around 30,000 clones; around 92% were seen once. The TCR originated in a human patient who received an intestinal transplant, so some T cells may come from the graft donor. This specimen consisted of PBMCs, obtained around 70 days after intestinal transplant. The chain combines TRBV20-1 with TRBJ2-7, with a tentative D call TRBD1 (6 bases). Here the CDR3 DNA reads TGCAGTGCTTATCGACAGGTAGAGCAGTACTTC. Encoded protein: CSAYRQVEQYF.